This T cell receptor beta chain was captured by sequencing in a study of shared clonotypes between healthy human individuals. The data were produced by immunoSEQ multiplex PCR, yet TCRdb's version contains in-frame clones alone and is incomplete. The sample shows roughly 1,000,000 clones, around 82% of them seen only once. Germline CDR1 SGHDT, CDR2 YYEEEE. V shed 0 bases and J shed 5 bases, with 15 bases lying between them. The CDR3 covers 16 residues. The sequence was obtained from a man between 18 and 29 years old in good health. Some clones in this sample may be carry-over from other donors' samples. The rearrangement uses TRBV5-6 and TRBJ1-5, with D tentatively TRBD1 (6 bases). The material sequenced was memory CD4+ T cells from PBMCs. Subset denoted: CD45RA-negative fraction. The CDR3 nucleotides read TGTGCCAGCAGCTTGGGGACAGCGAGTTTTTATCAGCCCCAGCATTTT. This sequence encodes CASSLGTASFYQPQHF.